The TCR beta chain described here comes from a study of blood T cell repertoires in COVID-19. For the study at large: PBMCs, B-cell-depleted T cells, or T cells were the source of the cDNA or gDNA that made up the material.

Profiled with immunoSEQ multiplex PCR; TCRdb holds only in-frame clones, not every one. This sample has roughly 410,000 clones, with 75% to 90% found just once. Germline CDR1 is KGHSH and CDR2 is LQKENI. CDR3 length equals 14 residues. The V and J ends lost 2 bases and 3 bases respectively, with 11 bases between them. The chain couples TRBV18 to TRBJ2-7; tentative D call: TRBD1 (6 bases). This TCR was recovered from a woman aged 40 to 55 with COVID-19, enrolled during active disease. Material: peripheral blood. For the CDR3, the DNA is TGTGCCAGCTCACCAGATTTACAGGGCTACGAGCAGTACTTC. Protein: CASSPDLQGYEQYF.